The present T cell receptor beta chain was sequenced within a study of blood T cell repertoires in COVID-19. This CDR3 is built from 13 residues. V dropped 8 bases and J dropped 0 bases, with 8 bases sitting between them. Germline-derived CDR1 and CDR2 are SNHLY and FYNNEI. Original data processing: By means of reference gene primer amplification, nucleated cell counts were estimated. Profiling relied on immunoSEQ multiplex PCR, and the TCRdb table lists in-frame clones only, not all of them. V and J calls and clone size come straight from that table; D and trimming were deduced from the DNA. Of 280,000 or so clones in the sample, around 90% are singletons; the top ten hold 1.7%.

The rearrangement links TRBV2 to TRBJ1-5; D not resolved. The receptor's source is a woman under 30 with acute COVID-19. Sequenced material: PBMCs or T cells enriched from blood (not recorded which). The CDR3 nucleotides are TGTGCCAGCGGAGCGGATAGCAATCAGCCCCAGCATTTT. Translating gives CASGADSNQPQHF.